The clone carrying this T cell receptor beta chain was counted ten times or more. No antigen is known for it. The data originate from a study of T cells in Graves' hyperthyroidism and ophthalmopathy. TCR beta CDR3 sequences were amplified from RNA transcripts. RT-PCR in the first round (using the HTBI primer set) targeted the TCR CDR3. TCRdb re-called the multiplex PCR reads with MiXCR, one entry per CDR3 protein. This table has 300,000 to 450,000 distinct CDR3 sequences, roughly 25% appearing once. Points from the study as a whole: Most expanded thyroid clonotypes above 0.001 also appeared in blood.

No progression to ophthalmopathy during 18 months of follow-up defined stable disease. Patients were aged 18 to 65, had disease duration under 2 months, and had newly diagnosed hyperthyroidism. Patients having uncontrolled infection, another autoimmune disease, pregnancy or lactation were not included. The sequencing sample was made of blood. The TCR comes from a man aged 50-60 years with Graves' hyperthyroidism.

The CDR3 reads CASSLSGADSYEQYF. The CDR3 nucleotides read TGCGCCAGCAGCTTGTCGGGGGCGGACTCCTACGAGCAGTACTTC. V gene TRBV5-1 combines with J gene TRBJ2-7; D could derive from TRBD1 or TRBD2 (6 bases each). Germline V lookup: CDR1 SGHRS, CDR2 YFSETQ. This CDR3 spans 15 amino acids. With 1 base removed from V and 0 bases from J, the gap between germline ends came to 11 bases.